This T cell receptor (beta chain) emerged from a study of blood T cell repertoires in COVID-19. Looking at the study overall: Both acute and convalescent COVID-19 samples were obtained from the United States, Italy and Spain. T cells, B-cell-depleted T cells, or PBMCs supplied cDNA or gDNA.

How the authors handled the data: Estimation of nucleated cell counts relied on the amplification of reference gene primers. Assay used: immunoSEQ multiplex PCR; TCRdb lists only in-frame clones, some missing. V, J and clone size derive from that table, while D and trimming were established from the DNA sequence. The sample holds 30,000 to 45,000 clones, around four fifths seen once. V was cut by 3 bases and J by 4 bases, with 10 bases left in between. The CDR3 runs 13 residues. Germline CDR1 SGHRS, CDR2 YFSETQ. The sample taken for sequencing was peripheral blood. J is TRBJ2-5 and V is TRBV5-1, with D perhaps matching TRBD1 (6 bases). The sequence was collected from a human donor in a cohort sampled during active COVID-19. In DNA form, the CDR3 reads TGCGCCAGCAGCTACAGGGAACGAGAGACCCAGTACTTC. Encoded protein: CASSYRERETQYF.